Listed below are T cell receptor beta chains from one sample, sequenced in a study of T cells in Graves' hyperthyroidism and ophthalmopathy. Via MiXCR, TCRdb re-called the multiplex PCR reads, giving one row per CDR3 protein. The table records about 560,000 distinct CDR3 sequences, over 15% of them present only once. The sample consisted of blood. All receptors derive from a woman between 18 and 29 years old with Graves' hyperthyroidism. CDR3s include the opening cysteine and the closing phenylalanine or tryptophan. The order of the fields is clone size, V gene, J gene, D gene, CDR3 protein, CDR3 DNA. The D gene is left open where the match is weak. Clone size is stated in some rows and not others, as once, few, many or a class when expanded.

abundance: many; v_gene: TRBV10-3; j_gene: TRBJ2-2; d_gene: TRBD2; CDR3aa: CATQLAVTNTGELFF; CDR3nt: TGTGCCACCCAACTAGCGGTAACGAACACCGGGGAGCTGTTTTTT
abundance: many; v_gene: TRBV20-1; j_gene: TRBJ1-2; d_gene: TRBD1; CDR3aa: CRAGGLANYGYTF; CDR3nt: TGCAGAGCAGGGGGACTAGCTAACTATGGCTACACCTTC
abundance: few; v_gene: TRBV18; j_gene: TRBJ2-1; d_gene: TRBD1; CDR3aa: CASSRTGTGNYNEQFF; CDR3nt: TGTGCCAGCTCACGCACCGGGACAGGGAACTACAATGAGCAGTTCTTC
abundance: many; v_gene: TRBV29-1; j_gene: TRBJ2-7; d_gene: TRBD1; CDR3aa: CSVEGGDRTYEQYF; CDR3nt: TGCAGCGTTGAAGGAGGGGACAGGACATACGAGCAGTACTTC
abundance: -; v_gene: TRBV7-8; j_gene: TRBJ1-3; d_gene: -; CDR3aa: CASSPTLRGLGRLSGNTIYF; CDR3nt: TGTGCCAGCAGCCCCACCCTGCGGGGCCTAGGACGGCTCTCTGGAAACACCATATATTTT
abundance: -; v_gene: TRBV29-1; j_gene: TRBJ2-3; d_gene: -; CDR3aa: CSEQTGTDTQYF; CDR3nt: TGCAGCGAACAGACAGGCACAGATACGCAGTATTTT
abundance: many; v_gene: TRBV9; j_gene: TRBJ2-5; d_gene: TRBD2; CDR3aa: CASSADGTTQETQYF; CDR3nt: TGTGCCAGCAGCGCGGACGGGACTACCCAAGAGACCCAGTACTTC
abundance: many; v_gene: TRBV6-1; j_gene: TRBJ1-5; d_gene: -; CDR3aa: CASSAVSGNQPQHF; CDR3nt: TGTGCCAGCAGTGCCGTTTCTGGCAATCAGCCCCAGCATTTT
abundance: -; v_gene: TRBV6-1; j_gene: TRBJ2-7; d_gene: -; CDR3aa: CASSNGGRQGSYEQYF; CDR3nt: TGTGCCAGCAGTAACGGGGGGAGGCAGGGGTCCTACGAGCAGTACTTC
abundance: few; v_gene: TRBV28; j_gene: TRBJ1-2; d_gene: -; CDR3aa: CASSTLIGGYTF; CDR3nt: TGTGCCAGCAGTACCCTCATAGGAGGCTACACCTTC
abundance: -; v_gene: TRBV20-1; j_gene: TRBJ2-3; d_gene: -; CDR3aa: CSARGWLGTSREQDTQYF; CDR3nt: TGCAGTGCTAGAGGCTGGTTAGGGACCAGCCGTGAACAAGATACGCAGTATTTT
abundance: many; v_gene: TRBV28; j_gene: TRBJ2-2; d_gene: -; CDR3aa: CASSLVTGELFF; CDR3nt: TGTGCCAGCAGCTTAGTCACCGGGGAGCTGTTTTTT
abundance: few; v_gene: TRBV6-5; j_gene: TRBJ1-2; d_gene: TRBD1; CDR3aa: CASSLRQGRYGYTF; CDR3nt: TGTGCCAGCAGTTTACGACAGGGGCGCTATGGCTACACCTTC
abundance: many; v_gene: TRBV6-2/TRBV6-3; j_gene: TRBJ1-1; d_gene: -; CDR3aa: CASSYGQNTEAFF; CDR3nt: TGTGCCAGCAGTTACGGACAGAACACTGAAGCTTTCTTT
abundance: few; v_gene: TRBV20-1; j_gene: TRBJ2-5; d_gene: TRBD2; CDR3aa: CSARDIASGQETQYF; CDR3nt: TGCAGTGCTAGAGATATAGCTAGCGGTCAAGAGACCCAGTACTTC
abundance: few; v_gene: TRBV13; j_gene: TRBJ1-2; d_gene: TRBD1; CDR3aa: CASSLEGTGADYGYTF; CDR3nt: TGTGCCAGCAGCCTGGAGGGGACAGGGGCTGACTATGGCTACACCTTC
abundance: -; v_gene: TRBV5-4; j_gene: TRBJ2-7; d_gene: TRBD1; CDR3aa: CASSSRDRSSAEQYF; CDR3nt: TGTGCCAGCAGCTCCCGGGACAGGAGTTCTGCCGAGCAGTACTTC
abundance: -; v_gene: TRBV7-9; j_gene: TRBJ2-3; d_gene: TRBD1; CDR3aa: CASSDTGTVLYF; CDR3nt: TGTGCCAGCAGCGACACCGGGACAGTCCTGTATTTT
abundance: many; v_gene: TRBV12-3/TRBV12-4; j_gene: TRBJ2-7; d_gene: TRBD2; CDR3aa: CASSFGVGRGNEQYF; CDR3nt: TGTGCCAGCAGTTTTGGTGTCGGGCGGGGGAACGAGCAGTACTTC
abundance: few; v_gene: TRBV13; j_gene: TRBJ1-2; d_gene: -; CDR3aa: CASSFWTADNYGYTF; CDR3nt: TGTGCCAGCAGCTTCTGGACAGCGGATAACTATGGCTACACCTTC
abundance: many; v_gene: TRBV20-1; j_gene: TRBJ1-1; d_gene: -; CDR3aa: CSAKEADTEAFF; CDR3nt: TGCAGTGCTAAGGAGGCCGACACTGAAGCTTTCTTT
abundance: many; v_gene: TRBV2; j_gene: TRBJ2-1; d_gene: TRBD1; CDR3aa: CASSPGDRGTYNEQFF; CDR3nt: TGTGCCAGCAGCCCTGGCGACAGGGGCACCTACAATGAGCAGTTCTTC
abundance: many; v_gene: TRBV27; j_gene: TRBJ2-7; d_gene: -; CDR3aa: CASSPGAVSYEQYF; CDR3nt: TGTGCCAGCAGTCCGGGGGCCGTCTCCTACGAGCAGTACTTC
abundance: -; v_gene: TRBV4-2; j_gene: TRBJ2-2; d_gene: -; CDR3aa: CASSQDSVAAAAGELFF; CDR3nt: TGTGCCAGCAGCCAAGATTCGGTAGCCGCAGCGGCCGGGGAGCTGTTTTTT
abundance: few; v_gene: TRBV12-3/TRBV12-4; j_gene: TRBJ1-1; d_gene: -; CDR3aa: CASSLRSGSPEAFF; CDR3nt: TGTGCCAGCAGTTTAAGATCGGGGTCCCCTGAAGCTTTCTTT
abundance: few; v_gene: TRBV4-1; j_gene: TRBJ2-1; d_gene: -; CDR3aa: CASSQEPTGLSYNEQFF; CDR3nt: TGCGCCAGCAGCCAAGAGCCTACGGGACTCTCCTACAATGAGCAGTTCTTC
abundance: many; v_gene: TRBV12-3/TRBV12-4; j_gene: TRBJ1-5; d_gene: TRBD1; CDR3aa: CASSRQGSNQPQHF; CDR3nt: TGTGCCAGCAGTAGACAGGGGAGCAATCAGCCCCAGCATTTT
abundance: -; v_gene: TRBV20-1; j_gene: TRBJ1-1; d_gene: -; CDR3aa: CSAQTLGEGDTEAFF; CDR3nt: TGCAGTGCCCAGACCTTGGGGGAGGGAGACACTGAAGCTTTCTTT
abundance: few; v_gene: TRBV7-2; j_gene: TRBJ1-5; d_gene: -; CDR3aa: CASSLAPRVIGQPQHF; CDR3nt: TGTGCCAGCAGCTTAGCCCCCCGAGTAATCGGTCAGCCCCAGCATTTT
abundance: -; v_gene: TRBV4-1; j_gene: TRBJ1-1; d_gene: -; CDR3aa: CASSQALGRGGTEAFF; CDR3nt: TGCGCCAGCAGCCAAGCCCTGGGCCGAGGGGGCACTGAAGCTTTCTTT
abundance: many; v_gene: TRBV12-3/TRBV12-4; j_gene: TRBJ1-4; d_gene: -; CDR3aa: CASSLSRDNEKLFF; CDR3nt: TGTGCCAGCAGTTTAAGCAGGGATAATGAAAAACTGTTTTTT
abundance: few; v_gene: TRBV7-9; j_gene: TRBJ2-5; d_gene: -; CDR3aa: CASSLGEGVGSQETQYF; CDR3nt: TGTGCCAGCAGCTTAGGAGAGGGAGTGGGGTCACAAGAGACCCAGTACTTC
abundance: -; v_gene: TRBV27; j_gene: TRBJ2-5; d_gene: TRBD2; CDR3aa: CASSWLPLAGGGETQYF; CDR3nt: TGTGCCAGCAGTTGGTTGCCTTTAGCGGGAGGGGGAGAGACCCAGTACTTC
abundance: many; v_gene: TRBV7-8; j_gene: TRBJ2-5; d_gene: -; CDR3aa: CASSLAGLETQYF; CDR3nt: TGTGCCAGCAGCCTCGCAGGGTTGGAGACCCAGTACTTC
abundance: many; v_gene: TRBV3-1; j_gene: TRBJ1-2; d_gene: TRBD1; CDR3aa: CASSQDLSGGGYTF; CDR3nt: TGTGCCAGCAGCCAAGATCTGTCAGGGGGTGGCTACACCTTC
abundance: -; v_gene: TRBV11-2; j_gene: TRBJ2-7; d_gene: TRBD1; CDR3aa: CASTDSRDSSYEQYF; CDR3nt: TGTGCCAGCACCGACAGCCGGGACAGCTCCTACGAGCAGTACTTC
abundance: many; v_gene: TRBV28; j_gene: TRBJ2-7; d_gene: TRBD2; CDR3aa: CASRGLAGGPGEQYF; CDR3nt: TGTGCCAGCAGGGGACTAGCGGGAGGGCCCGGCGAGCAGTACTTC
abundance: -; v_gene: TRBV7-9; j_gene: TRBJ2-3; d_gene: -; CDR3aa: CASSISTRGDTQYF; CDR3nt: TGTGCCAGCAGCATTTCAACCAGGGGAGATACGCAGTATTTT
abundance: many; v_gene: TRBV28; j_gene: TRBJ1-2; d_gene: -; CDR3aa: CASSSSFYGYTF; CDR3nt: TGTGCCAGCAGTTCCTCGTTCTATGGCTACACCTTC
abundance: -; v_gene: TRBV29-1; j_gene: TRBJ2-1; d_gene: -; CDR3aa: CSVAGDNSYNEQFF; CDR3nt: TGCAGCGTTGCCGGGGATAACTCCTACAATGAGCAGTTCTTC
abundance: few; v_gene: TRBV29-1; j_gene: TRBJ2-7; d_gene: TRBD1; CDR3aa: CSVEGGTGRSEQYF; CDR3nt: TGCAGCGTTGAAGGGGGGACAGGGCGCAGCGAGCAGTACTTC
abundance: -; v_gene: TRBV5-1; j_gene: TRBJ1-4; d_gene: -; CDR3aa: CASSFPGTSQLFF; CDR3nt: TGCGCCAGCAGCTTCCCCGGGACTTCTCAACTGTTTTTT
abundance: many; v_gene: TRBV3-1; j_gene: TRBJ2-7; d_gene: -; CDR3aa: CASSPKWVKGEQYF; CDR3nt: TGTGCCAGCAGCCCCAAGTGGGTAAAGGGGGAGCAGTACTTC
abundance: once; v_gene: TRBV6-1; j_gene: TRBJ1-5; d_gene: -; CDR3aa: CASSPGRISKQPQHF; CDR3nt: TGTGCCAGCAGTCCCGGACGGATTAGCAAGCAGCCCCAGCATTTT
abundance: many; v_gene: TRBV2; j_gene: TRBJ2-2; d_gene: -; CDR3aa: CASVQRTGELFF; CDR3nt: TGTGCCAGCGTGCAGCGCACCGGGGAGCTGTTTTTT
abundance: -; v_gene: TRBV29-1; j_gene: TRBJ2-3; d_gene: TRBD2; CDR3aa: CSAGRGRLAGSTDTQYF; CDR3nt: TGCAGCGCCGGACGGGGGCGTCTAGCGGGGAGCACAGATACGCAGTATTTT
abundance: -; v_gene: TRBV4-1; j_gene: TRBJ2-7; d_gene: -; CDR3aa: CASSQDPRRHSYEQYF; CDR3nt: TGCGCCAGCAGCCAAGATCCCCGGAGGCATTCCTACGAGCAGTACTTC
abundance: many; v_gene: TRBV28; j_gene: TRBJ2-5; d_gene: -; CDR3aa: CASSLLRTWYQETQYF; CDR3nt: TGTGCCAGCAGTTTATTACGAACTTGGTACCAAGAGACCCAGTACTTC
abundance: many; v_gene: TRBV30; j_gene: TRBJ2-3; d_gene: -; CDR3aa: CAWSDWTASTDTQYF; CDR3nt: TGTGCCTGGAGTGACTGGACAGCTAGCACAGATACGCAGTATTTT
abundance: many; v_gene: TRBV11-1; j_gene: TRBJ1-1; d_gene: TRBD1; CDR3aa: CASSSPRQGGNTEAFF; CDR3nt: TGTGCCAGCAGCTCGCCCCGACAGGGCGGGAACACTGAAGCTTTCTTT
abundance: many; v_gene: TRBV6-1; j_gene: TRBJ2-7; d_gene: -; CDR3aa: CASRLKPGTPYEQYF; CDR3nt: TGTGCCAGCAGACTTAAGCCAGGGACTCCCTACGAGCAGTACTTC
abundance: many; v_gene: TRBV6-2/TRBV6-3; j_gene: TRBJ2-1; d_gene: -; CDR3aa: CASTPGFLYNEQFF; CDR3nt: TGTGCCAGCACCCCAGGGTTCCTGTACAATGAGCAGTTCTTC
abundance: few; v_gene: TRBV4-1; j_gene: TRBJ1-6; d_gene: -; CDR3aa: CASSPSGGSPLHF; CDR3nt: TGCGCCAGCAGCCCTAGCGGGGGATCACCCCTCCACTTT